A single sample is the source of the 27 T cell receptor beta chains below, sequenced in a study of OX40 agonist ivuxolimab in advanced cancers. Sequenced by immunoSEQ multiplex PCR; TCRdb stores in-frame clones only, minus some. Seen here are under 95,000 clones, 86% observed once, and the top ten hold under 7.5%. This sample comprised CD4+ or CD8+ T cells sorted from blood, obtained in a trial of the OX40 agonist ivuxolimab. The receptor source for this set is an adult with an advanced solid tumor such as melanoma, head and neck, liver or kidney cancer.

The chain links TRBV7-2 to TRBJ2-6, with D possibly TRBD2 on 5 matching bases. Between the trimmed V and J ends, which lost 7 bases and 2 bases, there was a span of 12 bases. Germline loops: CDR1 SGHTA, CDR2 FQGNSA. This CDR3 region has 15 residues. CDR3 loop: CASNLKGAGANVLTF. CDR3 coding DNA: TGTGCCAGCAACTTGAAGGGAGCTGGGGCCAACGTCCTGACTTTC.

The chain links TRBV5-1 to TRBJ2-6; 9 nucleotides align to TRBD1. The CDR3 spans 19 residues. J lost 0 bases, V lost 0 bases, and 7 bases had no gene match. The germline CDR1 and CDR2 sequences are SGHRS and YFSETQ. The CDR3 region is CASSLAAGQGNSGANVLTF. As DNA, the CDR3 is TGCGCCAGCAGCTTGGCCGCGGGACAGGGAAACTCTGGGGCCAACGTCCTGACTTTC.

This chain connects TRBV11-3 to TRBJ2-1; TRBD2 agrees at 9 bases. Trimming cost V 8 bases and J 2 bases; bases outside gene matches: 10. The V gene's germline CDR1 is SGHNT and CDR2 YENEEA. The CDR3 is 16 residues long. For the CDR3, the DNA is TGTGCCAGCTCGTCTCAGGGCGGGGGGGCCTACAATGAGCAGTTCTTC. The encoded protein is CASSSQGGGAYNEQFF.

This clone appeared a single time. V gene TRBV15 combines with J gene TRBJ2-6; a possible D gene is TRBD1 (6 bases). Looked up from germline, CDR1 is LNHNV and CDR2 is YYDKDF (reference sequence). This CDR3 region has 15 residues. The V and J ends lost 2 bases and 3 bases respectively, with 8 bases between them. The CDR3 reads CATSRNRVGANVLTF. In DNA form, the CDR3 reads TGTGCCACCAGCAGAAACAGGGTTGGGGCCAACGTCCTGACTTTC. The full variable domain, with the rest looked up from reference TRBV15 and TRBJ2-6, is DAMVIQNPRYQVTQFGKPVTLSCSQTLNHNVMYWYQQKSSQAPKLLFHYYDKDFNNEADTPDNFQSRRPNTSFCFLDIRSPGLGDTAMYLCATSRNRVGANVLTFGAGSRLTVL.

The chain combines TRBV19 with TRBJ2-7; either TRBD1 or TRBD2 may fit D (7 bases each). Germline V CDR1 and CDR2: LNHDA, SQIVND (reference sequence). Trimming took 3 bases from V and 3 from J, leaving 15 bases between them. The CDR3 length is 15 residues. CDR3 bases: TGTGCCAGTAGTATCAGGGGGGGCACCTACTACGAGCAGTACTTC. Protein product: CASSIRGGTYYEQYF.

The rearrangement uses TRBV6-5 and TRBJ2-2; D is unclear. Trimming removed 4 bases from V and 8 bases from J, with 20 bases in between. CDR1 and CDR2 (germline): MNHEY, SVGAGI. The CDR3 contains 16 residues. Written as DNA, the CDR3 is TGTGCCAGCAGTTTCAACCCCTCCCTAGGGCAGGGGGAGCTGTTTTTT. Its protein product is CASSFNPSLGQGELFF.

This clone appeared a single time. The chain employs TRBV6-5 and TRBJ2-7; D gene unclear. In germline, CDR1 is MNHEY, CDR2 SVGAGI. This CDR3 is 13 amino acids long. V was shortened by 11 bases and J by 3 bases, with 17 bases between the two germline ends. The CDR3: CASSDPTFYEQYF. The CDR3 region has the DNA TGTGCCTCCTCGGATCCGACATTCTACGAGCAGTACTTC.

This clone was picked up one time. The chain recombines TRBV11-2 with TRBJ1-1, with TRBD1 as a possible D gene (6 bases). Trimming took off 0 bases at V and 1 base at J, with 6 bases between the two ends. CDR1 SGHAT and CDR2 FQNNGV come from the germline V gene. This CDR3 comprises 14 residues. CDR3: CASSLDRGNTEAFF. As DNA, the CDR3 is TGTGCCAGCAGCTTAGACAGGGGGAACACTGAAGCTTTCTTT. The full variable domain, its missing parts supplied by reference TRBV11-2 and TRBJ1-1, is EAGVAQSPRYKIIEKRQSVAFWCNPISGHATLYWYQQILGQGPKLLIQFQNNGVVDDSQLPKDRFSAERLKGVDSTLKIQPAKLEDSAVYLCASSLDRGNTEAFFGQGTRLTVV.

This clone came up once. This rearrangement joins TRBV2 to TRBJ2-7; 12 bases are shared with TRBD2. Trimming at V came to 10 bases and at J to 1 base, leaving 2 bases not matched to a gene. The CDR3 sequence is 13 residues long. From germline, CDR1 is SNHLY and CDR2 FYNNEI. The CDR3 DNA reads as TGTGCCACCGGGACTAGCGGGTCCTACGAGCAGTACTTC. Its translation is CATGTSGSYEQYF.

The chain couples TRBV30 to TRBJ1-3; D is ambiguous. The CDR3 length is 14 residues. V was pared by 1 base and J by 0 bases, with 7 bases between. Germline CDR1 is GTSNPN and CDR2 is SVGIG (reference sequence). The CDR3 nucleotides read TGTGCCTGGAGTGGCGGGAGCTCTGGAAACACCATATATTTT. It encodes CAWSGGSSGNTIYF.

The count of this clone is one. J is TRBJ2-6 and V is TRBV13, with D uncertain. V shed 5 bases and J shed 1 base, with 6 bases lying between them. The CDR3 length is 14 residues. The germline gives CDR1 PRHDT, CDR2 FYEKMQ (reference sequence). The CDR3 coding sequence is TGTGCCAGCAGCGCACGATCTGGGGCCAACGTCCTGACTTTC. It codes for CASSARSGANVLTF.

The V and J genes are TRBV21-1 and TRBJ2-1; the D call in the table, TRBD1, was not verified against the DNA. TRBV21-1 is a pseudogene segment. CDR3 length: 14 amino acids. The CDR3 nucleotides are TGTGCCAGCGAGGGGACAGGGGGCTACAATGAGCAGTTCTTC. Translated, it gives CASEGTGGYNEQFF.

The chain couples TRBV5-1 to TRBJ2-2, with D perhaps matching TRBD1 (5 bases). V dropped 0 bases and J dropped 4 bases, with 7 bases sitting between them. Germline loops: CDR1 SGHRS, CDR2 YFSETQ. This CDR3 is built from 14 residues. CDR3 residues: CASSLGQSTGELFF. In DNA form, the CDR3 reads TGCGCCAGCAGCTTGGGACAGAGCACCGGGGAGCTGTTTTTT.

There are a few counts of this clone. The rearrangement joins TRBV5-1 to TRBJ2-3; TRBD2 matches 11 bases. This CDR3 has 15 amino acids. The junction had 5 bases not matched to a gene; V was cut back by 3 bases and J by 5 bases. CDR1 is SGHRS, CDR2 YFSETQ, per germline. The CDR3 is CASSSGLAERDTQYF. CDR3 coding DNA: TGCGCCAGCAGCTCGGGACTAGCGGAAAGAGATACGCAGTATTTT.

This chain links TRBV7-8 with TRBJ2-1, with D hard to call. CDR1 is SGHVS, CDR2 FQNEAQ, per germline. CDR3 length: 14 amino acids. V was trimmed by 1 base and J by 12 bases, leaving 16 bases between them. The CDR3 protein is CASSLESALRTQFF. In DNA form, the CDR3 reads TGTGCCAGCAGCTTAGAATCCGCTTTGCGAACGCAGTTCTTC.

This chain links TRBV7-3 with TRBJ2-7; a weak D match, TRBD1 (5 bases). The V gene lost 1 base and the J gene lost 7 bases, with 17 bases spanning the gap. Germline V CDR1 and CDR2: SGHTA, FQGTGA. The CDR3 covers 15 residues. The CDR3 reads CASSLNPAGMGEQYF. The DNA for the CDR3 is TGTGCCAGCAGCTTAAACCCGGCAGGGATGGGGGAGCAGTACTTC.

This chain uses TRBV29-1 with TRBJ2-7; D possibly matches TRBD1 or TRBD2 (6 bases each). Trimming left V 7 bases short and J 0 bases short, with 16 bases between. The CDR3 is 14 residues long. CDR1 is SQVTM and CDR2 is ANQGSEA in the germline V gene. For the CDR3, the DNA is TGCAGCGCCCGGGGGCGCCTCGGCTCCTACGAGCAGTACTTC. Protein: CSARGRLGSYEQYF.

The chain joins TRBV4-3 to TRBJ1-2; no definite D call. This CDR3 spans 15 amino acids. Trimming stripped 0 bases from V and 4 bases from J, with 12 bases between. Per the germline V gene, CDR1 is LGHNA and CDR2 is YSLEER. CDR3 loop: CASSQDRGPGYGYTF. CDR3 DNA sequence: TGCGCCAGCAGCCAAGATCGAGGGCCGGGCTATGGCTACACCTTC.

The table lists this clone with a count of one. The chain joins TRBV6-1 to TRBJ2-3; D uncertain. Per the germline V gene, CDR1 is MNHNS and CDR2 is SASEGT. The CDR3 totals 14 residues. V shed 6 bases and J shed 2 bases, with 12 bases lying between them. CDR3 sequence (DNA): TGTGCCAGCAGGCCAATTTGGTCCACAGATACGCAGTATTTT. Its translation: CASRPIWSTDTQYF.

The chain uses TRBV6-5 and TRBJ1-5; D unclear. CDR1 is MNHEY, CDR2 SVGAGI, per germline. The CDR3 sequence is 14 residues long. V was trimmed by 6 bases and J by 4 bases, leaving 13 bases between them. CDR3 DNA: TGTGCCAGCAGCCGAACTTCGGGGAATCAGCCCCAGCATTTT. Encoded protein: CASSRTSGNQPQHF.

This clone is deemed medium-sized. This rearrangement joins TRBV4-2 to TRBJ1-3; D is perhaps TRBD1 (5 bases). Trimming pared 4 bases from V and 1 base from J, leaving 14 bases between. Germline CDR1 is LGHNA and CDR2 is YNFKEQ. The CDR3 is 16 amino acids. CDR3 in DNA: TGTGCCAGCAGCCGGCTCAGGGAAGAGTCTGGAAACACCATATATTTT. This sequence encodes CASSRLREESGNTIYF.

The CDR3 reads CASRIANTGELFF. CDR3 sequence (DNA): TGTGCCAGCAGGATAGCGAACACCGGGGAGCTGTTTTTT. The V gene is TRBV5-4, the J gene TRBJ2-2; D gene unclear. Trimming shortened V by 5 bases and J by 0 bases, and 5 bases separated the two germline ends. Germline lookup yields CDR1 SGHNT and CDR2 YYREEE (reference sequence). The CDR3 consists of 13 residues.

Concerning this clone: The sample has other DNA sequences that encode this CDR3 too. The chain has TRBV7-9 and TRBJ1-5; no definite D call. From germline, CDR1 is SEHNR and CDR2 FQNEAQ (reference sequence). The V and J ends lost 0 bases and 10 bases respectively, with 10 bases between them. This CDR3 contains 13 residues. The CDR3 DNA follows: TGTGCCAGCAGCTTAGCAGGCACCAGACCCCAGCATTTT. Translated, it gives CASSLAGTRPQHF. The variable domain in full, with the rest retrieved from reference TRBV7-9 and TRBJ1-5, is DTGVSQNPRHKITKRGQNVTFRCDPISEHNRLYWYRQTLGQGPEFLTYFQNEAQLEKSRLLSDRFSAERPKGSFSTLEIQRTEQGDSAMYLCASSLAGTRPQHFGDGTRLSIL.

This clone occurred a few times. The genes are TRBV7-2 and TRBJ2-1, with 13 bases lining up with TRBD2. The CDR3 contains 15 residues. J lost 9 bases, V lost 5 bases, and 7 bases had no gene match. The V gene's germline CDR1 is SGHTA and CDR2 FQGNSA. The CDR3 bases are TGTGCCAGCAGCCCAGGACTAGCGGGAGTGGGTGAGCAGTTCTTC. Protein: CASSPGLAGVGEQFF.

This clone was detected a few times. This chain links TRBV19 with TRBJ1-2, with D unclear. Germline values: CDR1 LNHDA, CDR2 SQIVND (reference sequence). The CDR3 runs to 11 residues. V was shortened by 6 bases and J by 8 bases, with 10 bases between the two germline ends. The chain's CDR3 is CASRRSGGYTF. CDR3 nucleotide sequence: TGTGCCAGTAGGCGGAGCGGCGGCTACACCTTC.

This chain joins TRBV19 and TRBJ2-5; possibly TRBD1 or TRBD2 for D (5 bases each). This CDR3 has 15 residues. Trimming left V 4 bases short and J 4 bases short, with 16 bases between. CDR1 is LNHDA and CDR2 is SQIVND in the germline V gene (reference sequence). DNA of the CDR3: TGTGCCAGTAGTAGAGGGAAGGGGACCGGAGAGACCCAGTACTTC. Encoded protein: CASSRGKGTGETQYF.

This clone was observed a handful of times. The CDR3 bases are TGTGCCAGCAGCATTGATCTAGATACGCAGTATTTT. Its translation: CASSIDLDTQYF. This chain uses TRBV7-6 with TRBJ2-3, with D unresolved. Trimming took off 5 bases at V and 5 bases at J, with 8 bases between the two ends. Germline V gene sequence: CDR1 SGHVS, CDR2 FNYEAQ. The CDR3 covers 12 residues.